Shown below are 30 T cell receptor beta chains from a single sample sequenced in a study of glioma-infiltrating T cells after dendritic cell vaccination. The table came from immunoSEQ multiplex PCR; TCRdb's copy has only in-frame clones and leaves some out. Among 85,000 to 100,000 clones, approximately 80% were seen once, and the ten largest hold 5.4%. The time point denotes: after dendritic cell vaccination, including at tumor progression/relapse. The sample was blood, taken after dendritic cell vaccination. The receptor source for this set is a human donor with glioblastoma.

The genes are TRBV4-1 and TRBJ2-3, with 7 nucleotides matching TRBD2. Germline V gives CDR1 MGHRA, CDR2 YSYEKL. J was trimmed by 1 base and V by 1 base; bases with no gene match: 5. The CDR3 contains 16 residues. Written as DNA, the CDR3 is TGCGCCAGCAGCCAAGGGAGACTAGCCCGCACAGATACGCAGTATTTT. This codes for CASSQGRLARTDTQYF.

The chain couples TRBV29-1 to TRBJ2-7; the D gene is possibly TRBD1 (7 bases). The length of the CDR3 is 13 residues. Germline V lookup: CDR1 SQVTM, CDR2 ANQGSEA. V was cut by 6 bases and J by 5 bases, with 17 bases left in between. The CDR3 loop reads CSVAWGDRDEQYF. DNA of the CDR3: TGCAGCGTGGCTTGGGGGGACAGAGACGAGCAGTACTTC.

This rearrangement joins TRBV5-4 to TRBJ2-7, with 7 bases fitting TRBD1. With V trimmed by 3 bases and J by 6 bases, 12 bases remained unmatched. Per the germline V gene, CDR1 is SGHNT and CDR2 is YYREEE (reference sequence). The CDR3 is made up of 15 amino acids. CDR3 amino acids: CASSSNRGGVREQYF. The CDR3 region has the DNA TGTGCCAGCAGCTCTAACAGGGGCGGCGTCCGCGAGCAGTACTTC.

CDR3 nucleotide sequence: TGTGCCAGCAGTGTCCGAGGGGGCACTAATGAAAAACTGTTTTTT. Its translation is CASSVRGGTNEKLFF. The J gene is TRBJ1-4, the V gene TRBV27; 7 bases fit TRBD1. The CDR3 consists of 15 residues. CDR1 is MNHEY, CDR2 SMNVEV, per germline (reference sequence). The V and J ends lost 5 bases and 2 bases, in that order; junction bases with no gene match: 5.

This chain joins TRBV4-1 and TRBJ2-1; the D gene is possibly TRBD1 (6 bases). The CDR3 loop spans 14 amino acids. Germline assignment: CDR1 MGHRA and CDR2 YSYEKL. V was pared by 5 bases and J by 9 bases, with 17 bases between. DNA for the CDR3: TGCGCCAGCAGCTACAATTCACAGGGTATTGAGCAGTTCTTC. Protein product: CASSYNSQGIEQFF.

The CDR3 here is CASSTGTSENTGELFF. The CDR3 DNA reads TGTGCCAGCAGCACCGGGACTAGCGAGAACACCGGGGAGCTGTTTTTT. The chain combines TRBV9 with TRBJ2-2; the match to TRBD2 covers 10 bases. The germline gives CDR1 SGDLS, CDR2 YYNGEE. J gave up 1 base and V 4 bases, and 4 bases lay outside the gene matches. The CDR3 length is 16 residues.

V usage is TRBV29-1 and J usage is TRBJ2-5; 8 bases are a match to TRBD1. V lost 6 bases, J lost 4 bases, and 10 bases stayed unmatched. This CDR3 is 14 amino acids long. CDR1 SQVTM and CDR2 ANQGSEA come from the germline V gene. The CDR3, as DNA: TGCAGCGTAAGCTCAGGGGGCGCAGGAGAGACCCAGTACTTC. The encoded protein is CSVSSGGAGETQYF. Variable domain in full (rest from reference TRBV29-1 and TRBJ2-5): SAVISQKPSRDICQRGTSLTIQCQVDSQVTMMFWYRQQPGQSLTLIATANQGSEATYESGFVIDKFPISRPNLTFSTLTVSNMSPEDSSIYLCSVSSGGAGETQYFGPGTRLLVL.

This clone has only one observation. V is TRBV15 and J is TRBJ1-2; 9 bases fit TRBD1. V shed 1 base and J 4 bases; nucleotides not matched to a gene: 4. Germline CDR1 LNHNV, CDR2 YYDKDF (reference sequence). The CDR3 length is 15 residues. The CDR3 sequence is CATSRVLTGGYGYTF. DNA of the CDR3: TGTGCCACCAGCAGAGTTCTGACAGGGGGCTATGGCTACACCTTC.

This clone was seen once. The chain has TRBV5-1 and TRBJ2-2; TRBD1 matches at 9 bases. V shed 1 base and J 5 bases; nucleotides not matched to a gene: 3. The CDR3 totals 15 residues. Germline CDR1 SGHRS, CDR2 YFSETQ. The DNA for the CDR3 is TGCGCCAGCAGCTTGCCGGGACAGGGAACCGGGGAGCTGTTTTTT. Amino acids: CASSLPGQGTGELFF.

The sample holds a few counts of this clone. CDR3 in amino acids: CASSLGWTGPTDTQYF. In DNA form, the CDR3 reads TGTGCCAGCAGCTTAGGATGGACAGGACCCACAGATACGCAGTATTTT. The rearrangement joins TRBV7-9 to TRBJ2-3; 7 bases are a match to TRBD1. CDR3 length: 16 residues. The germline V gene encodes CDR1 SEHNR and CDR2 FQNEAQ (reference sequence). V lost 1 base, J lost 2 bases, and 6 bases stayed unmatched.

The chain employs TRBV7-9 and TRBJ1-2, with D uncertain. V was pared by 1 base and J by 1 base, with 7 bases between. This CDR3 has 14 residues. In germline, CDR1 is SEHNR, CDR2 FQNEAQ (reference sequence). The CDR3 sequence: CASSLGASNYGYTF. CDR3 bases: TGTGCCAGCAGCTTAGGGGCCAGTAACTATGGCTACACCTTC.

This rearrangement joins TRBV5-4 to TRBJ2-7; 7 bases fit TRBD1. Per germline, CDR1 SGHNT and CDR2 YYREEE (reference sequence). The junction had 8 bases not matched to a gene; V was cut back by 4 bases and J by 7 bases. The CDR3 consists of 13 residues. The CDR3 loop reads CASSRDSRGEQYF. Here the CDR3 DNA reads TGTGCCAGCAGCCGCGACTCCAGGGGGGAGCAGTACTTC.

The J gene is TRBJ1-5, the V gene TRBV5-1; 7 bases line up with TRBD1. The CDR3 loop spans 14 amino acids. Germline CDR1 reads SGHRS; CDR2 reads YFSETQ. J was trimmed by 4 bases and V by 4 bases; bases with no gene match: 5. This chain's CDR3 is CASSPGQPNQPQHF. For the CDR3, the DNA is TGCGCCAGCAGCCCGGGACAGCCTAATCAGCCCCAGCATTTT.

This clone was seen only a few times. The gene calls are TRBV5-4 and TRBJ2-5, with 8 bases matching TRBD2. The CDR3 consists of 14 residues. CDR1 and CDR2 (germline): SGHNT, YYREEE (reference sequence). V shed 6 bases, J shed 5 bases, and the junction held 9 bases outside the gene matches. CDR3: CASKSGLVSETQYF. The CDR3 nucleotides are TGTGCCAGCAAGTCGGGACTAGTCAGCGAGACCCAGTACTTC.

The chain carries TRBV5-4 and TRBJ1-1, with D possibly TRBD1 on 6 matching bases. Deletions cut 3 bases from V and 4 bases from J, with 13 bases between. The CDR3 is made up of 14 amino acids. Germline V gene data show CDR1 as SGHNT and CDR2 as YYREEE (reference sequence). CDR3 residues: CASSSVRGITEAFF. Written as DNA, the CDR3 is TGTGCCAGCAGCTCCGTCAGGGGTATCACTGAAGCTTTCTTT.

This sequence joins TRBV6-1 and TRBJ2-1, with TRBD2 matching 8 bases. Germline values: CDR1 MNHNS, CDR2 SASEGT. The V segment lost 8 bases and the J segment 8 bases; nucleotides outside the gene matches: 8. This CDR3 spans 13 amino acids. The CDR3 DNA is TGTGCCAGCCGGACTAGCCCACGGCATGAGCAGTTCTTC. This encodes CASRTSPRHEQFF.

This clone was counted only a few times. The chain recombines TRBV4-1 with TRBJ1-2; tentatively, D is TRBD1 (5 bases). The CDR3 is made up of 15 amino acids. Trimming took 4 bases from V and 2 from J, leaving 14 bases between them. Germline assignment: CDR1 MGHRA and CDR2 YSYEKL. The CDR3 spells CASSLLGHINYGYTF. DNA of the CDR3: TGCGCCAGCAGCCTGCTAGGACATATAAACTATGGCTACACCTTC.

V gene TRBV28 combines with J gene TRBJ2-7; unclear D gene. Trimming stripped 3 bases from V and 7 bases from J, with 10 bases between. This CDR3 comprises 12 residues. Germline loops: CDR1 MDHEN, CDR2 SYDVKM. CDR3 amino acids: CASSLGMWEQYF. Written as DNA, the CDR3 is TGTGCCAGCAGTTTGGGCATGTGGGAGCAGTACTTC. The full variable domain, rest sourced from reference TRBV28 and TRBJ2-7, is DVKVTQSSRYLVKRTGEKVFLECVQDMDHENMFWYRQDPGLGLRLIYFSYDVKMKEKGDIPEGYSVSREKKERFSLILESASTNQTSMYLCASSLGMWEQYFGPGTRLTVT.

The CDR3 protein is CATLSVGSGETQYF. DNA of the CDR3: TGTGCCACCCTAAGCGTGGGGAGCGGGGAGACCCAGTACTTC. V and J are TRBV28 and TRBJ2-5, with D possibly TRBD2 on 6 matching bases. Germline V CDR1 and CDR2: MDHEN, SYDVKM. CDR3 length: 14 residues. V was pared by 10 bases and J by 5 bases, with 20 bases between.

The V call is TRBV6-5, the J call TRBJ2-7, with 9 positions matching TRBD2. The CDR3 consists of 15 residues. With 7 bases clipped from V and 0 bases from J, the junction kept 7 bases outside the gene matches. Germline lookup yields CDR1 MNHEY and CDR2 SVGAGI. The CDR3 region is CASKQAGGPSYEQYF. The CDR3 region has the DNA TGTGCCAGCAAACAAGCGGGGGGTCCCTCCTACGAGCAGTACTTC.

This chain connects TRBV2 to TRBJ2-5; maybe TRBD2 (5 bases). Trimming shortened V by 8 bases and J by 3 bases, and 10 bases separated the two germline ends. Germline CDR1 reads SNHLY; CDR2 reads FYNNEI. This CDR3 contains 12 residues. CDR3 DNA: TGTGCCAGCCGCGACGGGGAAGAGACCCAGTACTTC. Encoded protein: CASRDGEETQYF.

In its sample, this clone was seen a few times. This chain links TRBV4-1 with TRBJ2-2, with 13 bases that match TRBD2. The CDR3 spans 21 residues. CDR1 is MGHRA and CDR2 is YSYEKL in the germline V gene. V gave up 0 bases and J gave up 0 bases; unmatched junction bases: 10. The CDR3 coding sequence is TGCGCCAGCAGCCAAGAGAGACTAGCGGGGGGCCGAAAGACGAACACCGGGGAGCTGTTTTTT. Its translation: CASSQERLAGGRKTNTGELFF.

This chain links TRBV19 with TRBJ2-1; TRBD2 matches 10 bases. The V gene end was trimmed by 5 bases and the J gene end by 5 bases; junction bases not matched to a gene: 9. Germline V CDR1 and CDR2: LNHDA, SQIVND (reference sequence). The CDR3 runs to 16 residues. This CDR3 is CASSHFSGGNHNEQFF. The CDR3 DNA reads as TGTGCCAGTAGTCACTTTAGCGGGGGGAATCACAATGAGCAGTTCTTC.

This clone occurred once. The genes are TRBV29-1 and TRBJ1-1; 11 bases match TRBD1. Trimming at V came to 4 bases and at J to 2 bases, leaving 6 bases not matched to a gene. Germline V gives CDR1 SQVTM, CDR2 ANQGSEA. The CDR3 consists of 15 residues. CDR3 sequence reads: CSVVGDRGYNTEAFF. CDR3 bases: TGCAGCGTTGTTGGGGACAGGGGGTATAACACTGAAGCTTTCTTT.

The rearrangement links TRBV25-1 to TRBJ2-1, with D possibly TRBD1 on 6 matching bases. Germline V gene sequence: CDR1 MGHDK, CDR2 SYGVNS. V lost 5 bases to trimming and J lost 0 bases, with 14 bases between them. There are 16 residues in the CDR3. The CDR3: CASSPITGLSYNEQFF. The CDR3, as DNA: TGTGCCAGCAGTCCTATAACAGGGCTCTCCTACAATGAGCAGTTCTTC. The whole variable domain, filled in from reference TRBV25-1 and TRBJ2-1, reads EADIYQTPRYLVIGTGKKITLECSQTMGHDKMYWYQQDPGMELHLIHYSYGVNSTEKGDLSSESTVSRIRTEHFPLTLESARPSHTSQYLCASSPITGLSYNEQFFGPGTRLTVL.

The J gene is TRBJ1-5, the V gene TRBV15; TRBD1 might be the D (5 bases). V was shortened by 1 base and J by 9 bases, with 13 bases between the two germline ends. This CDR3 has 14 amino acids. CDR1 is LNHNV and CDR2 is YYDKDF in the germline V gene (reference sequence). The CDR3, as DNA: TGTGCCACCAGCAGAGGTACGGGGGAAAGGCCCCAGCATTTT. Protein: CATSRGTGERPQHF.

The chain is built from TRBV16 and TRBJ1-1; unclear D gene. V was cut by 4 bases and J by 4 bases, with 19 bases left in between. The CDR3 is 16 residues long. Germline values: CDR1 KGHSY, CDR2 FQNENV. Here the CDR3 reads CASSPRARGGFTEAFF. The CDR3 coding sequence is TGTGCCAGCAGCCCCCGGGCCCGCGGAGGCTTCACTGAAGCTTTCTTT.

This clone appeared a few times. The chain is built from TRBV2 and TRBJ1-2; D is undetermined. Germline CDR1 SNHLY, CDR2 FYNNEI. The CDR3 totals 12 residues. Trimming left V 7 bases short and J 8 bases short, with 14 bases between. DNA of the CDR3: TGTGCCAGCACCGCTCGATTCCGGGGCTACACCTTC. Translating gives CASTARFRGYTF.

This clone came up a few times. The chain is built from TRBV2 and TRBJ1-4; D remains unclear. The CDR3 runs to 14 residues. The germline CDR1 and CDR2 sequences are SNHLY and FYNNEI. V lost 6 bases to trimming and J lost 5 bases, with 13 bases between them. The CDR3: CASRSRAANEKLFF. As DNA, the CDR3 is TGTGCCAGCAGATCGCGGGCCGCGAATGAAAAACTGTTTTTT. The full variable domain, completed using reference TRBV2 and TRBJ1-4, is EPEVTQTPSHQVTQMGQEVILRCVPISNHLYFYWYRQILGQKVEFLVSFYNNEISEKSEIFDDQFSVERPDGSNFTLKIRSTKLEDSAMYFCASRSRAANEKLFFGSGTQLSVL.

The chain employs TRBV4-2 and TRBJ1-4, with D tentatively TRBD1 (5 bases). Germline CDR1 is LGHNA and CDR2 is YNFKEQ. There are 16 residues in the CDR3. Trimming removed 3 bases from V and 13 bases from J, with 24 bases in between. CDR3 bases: TGTGCCAGCAGCCAGTCCGCCGGGGGGGATGACCCTAGACTGTTTTTT. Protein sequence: CASSQSAGGDDPRLFF.